This T cell receptor (beta chain) originates from a study of blood T cell repertoires in COVID-19. The wider study: The United States, Italy and Spain were the sources of the acute and convalescent COVID-19 samples. T cells, B-cell-depleted T cells, or PBMCs provided the cDNA or gDNA that served as material.

In the study's own analysis: By means of reference gene primer amplification, nucleated cell counts were estimated. Sequencing used immunoSEQ multiplex PCR; TCRdb keeps in-frame clones, though not all of them. The V and J calls and clone size come from that table; D and trimming were worked out from the DNA. The sample has nearly 110,000 clones, 80% to 85% seen once. Germline V gene sequence: CDR1 MDHEN, CDR2 SYDVKM. V was clipped by 2 bases and J by 5 bases; unmatched bases: 9. The CDR3 contains 16 residues. The receptor's source is a human donor in a cohort sampled during active COVID-19. The chain has TRBV28 and TRBJ1-1, with 9 bases identical to TRBD1. Sequenced sample: peripheral blood. CDR3 DNA sequence: TGTGCCAGCAGTTTAGGTGTGAGGACAGGGGTTACTGAAGCTTTCTTT. Translated, it gives CASSLGVRTGVTEAFF.